This T cell receptor (beta chain) originates from a study of blood T cells in healthy people across ages. Points from the study as a whole: Naive T cell percentage showed a strong correlation with TCR beta diversity.

The use of a sample-barcoded 5' primer and a J-beta primer mix characterized a second PCR of roughly 6 to 11 cycles. TCRdb itself ran the 5' RACE reads through MiXCR, one entry per CDR3 protein. The repertoire consists of 1.5 million to 2 million distinct CDR3 sequences, with just under 50% occurring once and the leading ten covering about 2.1%. V lost 1 base, J lost 7 bases, and 17 bases lay in between. CDR1 and CDR2 (germline): MGHRA, YSYEKL. This CDR3 has 15 amino acids. A remark on this clonotype: Antigen: not known.

This sequence joins TRBV4-1 and TRBJ2-7, with a possible D match to TRBD2 (5 bases). The receptor comes from a woman between 40 and 50 years old in good health. Sequenced input: blood. CDR3 sequence (DNA): TGCGCCAGCAGCCAAGGGGCCGTGCGGGTGGGTGAGCAGTACTTC. Translation gives CASSQGAVRVGEQYF.